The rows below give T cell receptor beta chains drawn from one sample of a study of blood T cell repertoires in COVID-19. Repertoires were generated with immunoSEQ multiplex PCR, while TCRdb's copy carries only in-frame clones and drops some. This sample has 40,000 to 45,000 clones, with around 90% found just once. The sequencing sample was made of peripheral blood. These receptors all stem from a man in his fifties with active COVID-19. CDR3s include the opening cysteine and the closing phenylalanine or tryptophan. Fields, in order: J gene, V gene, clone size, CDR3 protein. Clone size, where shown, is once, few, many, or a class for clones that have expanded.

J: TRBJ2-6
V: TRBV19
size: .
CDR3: CASSPLLSGANVLTF

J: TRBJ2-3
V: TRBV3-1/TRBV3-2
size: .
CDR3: CASSQAVGGTDTQYF

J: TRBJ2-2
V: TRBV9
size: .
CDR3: CASSVAGELFF

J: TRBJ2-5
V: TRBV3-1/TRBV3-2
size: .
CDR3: CASSQLAQETQYF

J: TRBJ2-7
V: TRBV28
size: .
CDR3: CASRPTGIYEQYF

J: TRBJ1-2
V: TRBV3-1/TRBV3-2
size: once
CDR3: CASSPRGSLTF

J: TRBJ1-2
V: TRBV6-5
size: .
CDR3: CASSYTGTGTNYGYTF

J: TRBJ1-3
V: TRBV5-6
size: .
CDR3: CASSLSGNTIYF

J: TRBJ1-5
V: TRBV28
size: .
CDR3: CASSRGQGINQPQHF

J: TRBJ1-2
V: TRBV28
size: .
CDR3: CASSFPPGRPRDPLYGYTF

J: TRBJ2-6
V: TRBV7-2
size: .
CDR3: CASSFGQGSGANVLTF

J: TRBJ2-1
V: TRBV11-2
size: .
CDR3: CASSLNSGNEQFF

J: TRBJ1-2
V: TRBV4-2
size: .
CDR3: CASSQDYQGAVYYGYTF

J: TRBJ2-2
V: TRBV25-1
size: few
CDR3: CASSKREANTGELFF

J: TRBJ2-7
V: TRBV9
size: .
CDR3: CASSVVPGNEQYF

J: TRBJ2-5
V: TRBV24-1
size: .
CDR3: CATSGGRGETQYF

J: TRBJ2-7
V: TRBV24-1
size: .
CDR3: CATAPGRGFYEQYF

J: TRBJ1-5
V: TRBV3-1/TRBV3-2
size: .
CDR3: CASSPGSGSNQPQHF

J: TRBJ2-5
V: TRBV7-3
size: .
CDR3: CASSPRMLLGGATIETQYF

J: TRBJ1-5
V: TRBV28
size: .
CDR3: CASLEHSNQPQHF

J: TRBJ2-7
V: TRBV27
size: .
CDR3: CASSLSGHPWYEQYF

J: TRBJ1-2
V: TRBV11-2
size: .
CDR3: CASSFQGYGYTF

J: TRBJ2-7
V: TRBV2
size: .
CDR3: CASRYPGGNEQYF

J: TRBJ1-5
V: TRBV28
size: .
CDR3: CASSLRGDRVQPQHF

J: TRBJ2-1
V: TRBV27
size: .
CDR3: CASSFRYNEQFF

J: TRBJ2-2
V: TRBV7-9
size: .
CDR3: CASSLDSTGELFF

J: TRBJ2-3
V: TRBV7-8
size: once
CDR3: CASSLSEGTDTQYF

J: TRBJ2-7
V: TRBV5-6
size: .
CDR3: CASSLNQGSEQYF

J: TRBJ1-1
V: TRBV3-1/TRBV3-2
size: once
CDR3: CASSRRDRGRGHTEAFF